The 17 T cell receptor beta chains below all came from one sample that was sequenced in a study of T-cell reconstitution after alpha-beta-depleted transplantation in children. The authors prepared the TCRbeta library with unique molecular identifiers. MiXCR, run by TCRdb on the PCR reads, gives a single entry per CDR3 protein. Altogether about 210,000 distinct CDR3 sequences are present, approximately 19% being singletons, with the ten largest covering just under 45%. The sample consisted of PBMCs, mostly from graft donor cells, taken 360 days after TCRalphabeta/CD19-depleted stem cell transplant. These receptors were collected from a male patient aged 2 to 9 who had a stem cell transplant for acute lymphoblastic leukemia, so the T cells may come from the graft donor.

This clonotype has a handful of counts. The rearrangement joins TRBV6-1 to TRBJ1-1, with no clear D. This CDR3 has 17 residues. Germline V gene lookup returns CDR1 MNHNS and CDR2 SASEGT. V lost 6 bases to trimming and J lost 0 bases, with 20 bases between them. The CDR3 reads CASSPRGPLGMNTEAFF. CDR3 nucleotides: TGTGCCAGCAGCCCTCGCGGTCCTCTCGGGATGAACACTGAAGCTTTCTTT.

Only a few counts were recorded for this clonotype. The CDR3 nucleotides are TGCAGCGTCCGCGGGGGTTTAGGTGGAAACACCATATATTTT. It is translated as CSVRGGLGGNTIYF. V usage is TRBV29-1 and J usage is TRBJ1-3; possibly TRBD1 for D (5 bases). The CDR3 totals 14 residues. V lost 6 bases, J lost 3 bases, and 15 bases lay in between. Germline-derived CDR1 and CDR2 are SQVTM and ANQGSEA.

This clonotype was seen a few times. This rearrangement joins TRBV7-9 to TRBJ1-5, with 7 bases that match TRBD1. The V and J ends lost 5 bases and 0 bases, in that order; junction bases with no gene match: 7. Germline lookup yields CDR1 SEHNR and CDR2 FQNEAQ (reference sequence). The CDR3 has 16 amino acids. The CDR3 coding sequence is TGTGCCAGCAGCAAATGGGACAGACATAGCAATCAGCCCCAGCATTTT. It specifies CASSKWDRHSNQPQHF.

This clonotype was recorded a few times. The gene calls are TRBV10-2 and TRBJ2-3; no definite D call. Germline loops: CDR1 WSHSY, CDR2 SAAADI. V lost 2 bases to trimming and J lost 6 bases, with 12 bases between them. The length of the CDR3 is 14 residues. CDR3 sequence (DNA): TGCGCCAGCAGTGAGCCTCTAAGCTCGGATACGCAGTATTTT. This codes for CASSEPLSSDTQYF.

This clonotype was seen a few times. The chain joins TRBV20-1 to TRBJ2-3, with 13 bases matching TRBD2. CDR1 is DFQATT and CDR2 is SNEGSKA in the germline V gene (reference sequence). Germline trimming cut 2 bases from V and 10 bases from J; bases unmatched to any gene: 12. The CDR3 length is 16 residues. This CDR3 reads CSARYFGTSGNWPQYF. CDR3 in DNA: TGCAGTGCTAGATACTTTGGGACTAGCGGGAACTGGCCGCAGTATTTT.

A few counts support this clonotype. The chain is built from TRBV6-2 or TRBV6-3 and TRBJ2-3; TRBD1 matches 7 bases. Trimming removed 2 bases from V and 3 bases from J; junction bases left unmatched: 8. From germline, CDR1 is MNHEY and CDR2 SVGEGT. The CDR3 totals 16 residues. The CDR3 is CASSYRPGQKTDTQYF. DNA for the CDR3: TGTGCCAGCAGTTACAGGCCGGGACAGAAGACAGATACGCAGTATTTT.

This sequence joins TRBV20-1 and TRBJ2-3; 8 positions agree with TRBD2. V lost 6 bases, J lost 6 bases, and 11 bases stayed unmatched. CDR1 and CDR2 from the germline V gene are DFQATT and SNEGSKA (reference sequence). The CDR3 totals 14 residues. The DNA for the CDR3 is TGCAGTGCCCCACGGAGCGGGAGAAGCGATACGCAGTATTTT. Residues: CSAPRSGRSDTQYF.

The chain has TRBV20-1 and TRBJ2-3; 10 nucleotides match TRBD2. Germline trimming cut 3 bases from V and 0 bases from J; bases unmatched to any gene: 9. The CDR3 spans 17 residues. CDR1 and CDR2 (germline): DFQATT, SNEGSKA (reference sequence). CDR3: CSASGTSATSSTDTQYF. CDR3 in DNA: TGCAGTGCTAGCGGGACTAGCGCCACCTCTAGCACAGATACGCAGTATTTT.

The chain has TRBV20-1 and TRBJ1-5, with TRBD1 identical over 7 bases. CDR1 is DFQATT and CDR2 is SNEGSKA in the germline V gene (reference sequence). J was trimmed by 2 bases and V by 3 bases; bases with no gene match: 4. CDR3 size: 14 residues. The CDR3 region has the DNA TGCAGTGCTAGCTGGCAGGGGGGCAATCAGCCCCAGCATTTT. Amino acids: CSASWQGGNQPQHF.

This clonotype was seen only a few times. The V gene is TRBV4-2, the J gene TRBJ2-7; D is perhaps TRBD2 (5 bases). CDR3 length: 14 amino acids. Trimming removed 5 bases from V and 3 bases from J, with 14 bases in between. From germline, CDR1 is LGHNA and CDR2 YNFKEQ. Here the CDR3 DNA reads TGTGCCAGCAGCATAAAACCCGACTACTACGAGCAGTACTTC. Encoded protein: CASSIKPDYYEQYF.

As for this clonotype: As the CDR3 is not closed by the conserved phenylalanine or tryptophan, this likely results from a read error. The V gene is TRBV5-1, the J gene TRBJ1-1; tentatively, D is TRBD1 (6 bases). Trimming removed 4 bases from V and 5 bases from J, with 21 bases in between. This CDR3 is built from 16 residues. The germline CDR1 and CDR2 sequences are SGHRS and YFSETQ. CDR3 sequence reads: CASSASTGGEETEAFS. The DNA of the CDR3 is TGCGCCAGCAGCGCATCGACAGGAGGGGAGGAAACTGAAGCTTTCTCT.

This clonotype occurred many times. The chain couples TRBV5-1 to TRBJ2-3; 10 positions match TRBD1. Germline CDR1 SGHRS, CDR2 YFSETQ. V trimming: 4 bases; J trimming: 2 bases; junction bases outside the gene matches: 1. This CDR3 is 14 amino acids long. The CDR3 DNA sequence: TGCGCCAGCAGCGGGACAGGGGACACAGATACGCAGTATTTT. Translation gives CASSGTGDTDTQYF. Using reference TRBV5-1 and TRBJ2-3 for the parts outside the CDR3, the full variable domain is KAGVTQTPRYLIKTRGQQVTLSCSPISGHRSVSWYQQTPGQGLQFLFEYFSETQRNKGNFPGRFSGRQFSNSRSEMNVSTLELGDSALYLCASSGTGDTDTQYFGPGTRLTVL.

The CDR3 DNA sequence: TGCGCCAGCAGCTTCGGACTAGCGGGGCCCCTTGGTGAGCAGTTCTTC. This translates into CASSFGLAGPLGEQFF. The V and J genes are TRBV5-1 and TRBJ2-1; 12 nucleotides align to TRBD2. Germline-derived CDR1 and CDR2 are SGHRS and YFSETQ. The CDR3 runs 16 residues. The ends lost 2 bases at V and 9 bases at J; junction bases unmatched: 9.

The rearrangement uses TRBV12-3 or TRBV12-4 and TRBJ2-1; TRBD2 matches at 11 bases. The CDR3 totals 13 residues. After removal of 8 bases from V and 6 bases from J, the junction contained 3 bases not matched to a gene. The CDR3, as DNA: TGTGCCAGCGCGACTAGCGGGGTCAATGAGCAGTTCTTC. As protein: CASATSGVNEQFF.

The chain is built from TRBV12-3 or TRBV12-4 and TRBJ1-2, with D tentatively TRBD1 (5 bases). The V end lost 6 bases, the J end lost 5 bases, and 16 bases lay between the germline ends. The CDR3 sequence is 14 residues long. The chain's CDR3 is CASSRGGRVYGYTF. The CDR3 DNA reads TGTGCCAGCAGCCGGGGGGGTAGAGTATATGGCTACACCTTC.

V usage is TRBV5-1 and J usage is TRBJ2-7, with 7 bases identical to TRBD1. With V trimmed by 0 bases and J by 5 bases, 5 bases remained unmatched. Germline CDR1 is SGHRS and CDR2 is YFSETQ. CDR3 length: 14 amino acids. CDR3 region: CASSLEGAGDEQYF. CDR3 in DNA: TGCGCCAGCAGCTTGGAGGGGGCAGGGGACGAGCAGTACTTC.

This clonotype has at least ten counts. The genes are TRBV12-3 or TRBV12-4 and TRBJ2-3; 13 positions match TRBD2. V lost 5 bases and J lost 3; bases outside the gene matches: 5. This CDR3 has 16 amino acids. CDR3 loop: CASSRLAGGITDTQYF. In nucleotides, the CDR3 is TGTGCCAGCAGTAGACTAGCGGGGGGTATTACAGATACGCAGTATTTT.